The TCR beta chain under discussion was sequenced for a study of glioma-infiltrating T cells. Of note for this clonotype: What it binds is not known. Germline and junction disagree at one end, which may indicate a read error.

The CDR3 runs to 14 residues. The germline V gene has CDR1 DFQATT and CDR2 SNEGSKA (reference sequence). General observations from the study: Tissue-blood divergence was below expectation in non-neoplastic patients, above in gliomas.

The iRepertoire nested amplicon-rescue multiplex PCR amplified TCR alpha and beta CDR3s from RNA. Input was roughly 85-450 ng of tissue mRNA or PBMC total RNA. TCRdb re-called the multiplex PCR reads through MiXCR, storing one row per CDR3 protein. The sample has some 160,000 distinct CDR3 sequences, around 45% seen once; the top ten hold over 4%. This rearrangement joins TRBV20-1 to TRBJ2-1, with 9 bases matching TRBD1. The receptor was derived from a human donor with low-grade glioma or glioblastoma, undergoing nonglioma brain surgery, or in good health (not recorded which). The sequencing input was glioma tissue, nonneoplastic brain tissue, or PBMCs (not recorded which). In DNA form, the CDR3 reads TGCAGTGAGCCGCCCGGGACAGGGACTAATGAGAAGTTCTTC. Residues: CSEPPGTGTNEKFF.